The 4 T cell receptor beta chains reported below all come from one sample, sequenced in a study of identical twins. TCRdb analysed the 5' RACE reads with MiXCR anew, one entry per CDR3 protein. The data contain some 250,000 distinct CDR3 sequences, approximately 7.1% of them singletons. These data were also filed under a second study, of T cells expressing NK-cell markers.

The sample taken for sequencing was CD8+ T cells sorted from blood. The receptors originated from a woman aged 18-30 years in good health.

This clonotype appeared many times. In DNA form, the CDR3 reads TGTGCCAGCAGCTTCGGGACGCCTTACAATGAGCAGTTCTTC. It translates to CASSFGTPYNEQFF. The chain couples TRBV7-9 to TRBJ2-1, with D perhaps TRBD1 or TRBD2 (5 bases each). The CDR3 runs 14 residues. In germline, CDR1 is SEHNR, CDR2 FQNEAQ (reference sequence). V was pared by 3 bases and J by 4 bases, with 10 bases between. The full variable domain, rest sourced from reference TRBV7-9 and TRBJ2-1, is DTGVSQNPRHKITKRGQNVTFRCDPISEHNRLYWYRQTLGQGPEFLTYFQNEAQLEKSRLLSDRFSAERPKGSFSTLEIQRTEQGDSAMYLCASSFGTPYNEQFFGPGTRLTVL.

The chain uses TRBV10-2 and TRBJ1-5; no reliable D call. The V gene lost 6 bases and the J gene lost 2 bases, with 8 bases spanning the gap. The CDR3 sequence is 13 residues long. Germline-derived CDR1 and CDR2 are WSHSY and SAAADI. CDR3 sequence reads: CASRGNGNQPQHF. In DNA, the CDR3 is TGCGCCAGCAGGGGAAATGGCAATCAGCCCCAGCATTTT.

This clonotype was observed a few times. The rearrangement joins TRBV5-1 to TRBJ2-7; 7 bases align to TRBD2. Germline CDR1 SGHRS, CDR2 YFSETQ. The CDR3 consists of 11 residues. Germline trimming cut 7 bases from V and 5 bases from J; bases unmatched to any gene: 3. This chain's CDR3 is CASPRGDEQYF. The CDR3 nucleotides are TGCGCCAGCCCTCGGGGGGACGAGCAGTACTTC.

The rearrangement joins TRBV6-4 to TRBJ1-2; 7 bases are a match to TRBD1. The CDR3 has 15 residues. Trimming at V came to 0 bases and at J to 6 bases, leaving 7 bases not matched to a gene. CDR1 and CDR2 from the germline V gene are MRHNA and SNTAGT. This CDR3 is CASSDSETGPDGYTF. In DNA form, the CDR3 reads TGTGCCAGCAGTGACTCTGAGACAGGGCCGGATGGCTACACCTTC.